Below, one T cell receptor (beta chain) is given with its context. V was clipped by 4 bases and J by 1 base; unmatched bases: 16. The CDR3 loop spans 20 amino acids. Germline CDR1 is LGHNA and CDR2 is YSLEER. This record belongs to a study of blood T cell repertoires in COVID-19. Study summary: The United States, Italy and Spain provided the acute and convalescent COVID-19 samples.

Data came from immunoSEQ multiplex PCR; TCRdb stores just in-frame clones and leaves some out. The table shows more than 200,000 clones, with 88% occurring only once. The source of this sequence is a human donor in a cohort sampled during active COVID-19. Material: peripheral blood. The chain recombines TRBV4-3 with TRBJ1-4; TRBD1 matches 9 bases. The CDR3 is CASSPSGGQGGMETNEKLFF. CDR3 coding DNA: TGCGCCAGCAGCCCCAGTGGGGGACAGGGAGGGATGGAAACTAATGAAAAACTGTTTTTT.